This T cell receptor (beta chain) was recovered during a study of CD8+ T cells in alopecia areata. Study details: The graft donors were approximately 6-12-month-old C3H/HeJ mice with spontaneous alopecia, and their skin went to approximately 7-11-week-old female C3H/HeJ mice. Overall study results and limits: Clonality in lesional scalp, especially alopecia totalis/universalis, exceeded that of normal scalp. Among patients, TCR sharing was less clear than in mice, a difference possibly due in part to HLA diversity in the patient population.

Sequencing relied on a cDNA template that was reverse transcribed from extracted RNA. This table comes from immunoSEQ multiplex PCR, and its TCRdb copy is limited to in-frame clones, with some not included. Recorded here are roughly 120,000 clones, none singletons. This clone was seen more than once but under ten times. The antigen is undetermined. The genes are named according to mouse. The DNA ends 4 residues before the CDR3 does, and the rest of the CDR3 is filled in from the germline J gene. Germline CDR1 and CDR2: FNHDT and SITEND (reference sequence). This CDR3 region has 14 residues. V lost 2 bases and J lost 3, with 9 bases in between.

The material sequenced was lesional skin. The chain employs TRBV19 and TRBJ2-1; D remains ambiguous. The sequence was collected from a C3H/HeJ mouse with alopecia areata. This mouse strain has H2-k as its MHC haplotype. The CDR3 sequence is CASSMYRIYAEQFF. CDR3 DNA (partial): TGTGCCAGCAGTATGTACAGAATCTATGCT.